This entry concerns a single T cell receptor beta chain. Its antigen is not identified. This entry comes from a study of memory CD4+ T cells and cytomegalovirus serostatus. Losses at the gene ends were 5 bases for V and 1 base for J; bases not matched to a gene: 16. From germline, CDR1 is MRHNA and CDR2 SNTAGT. The CDR3 consists of 18 residues. Some clones are missing from TCRdb's copy, which holds only in-frame ones; the method was immunoSEQ multiplex PCR. Here the sample spans 45,000 to 60,000 clones, under 80% being singletons. Single viable CD3+CD4+CD8-CD45RO+ cells were sorted as the memory CD4+ T cells. CMV serostatus came from serum IgG against pp150, pp28, p38, p52. CD4+ T cells were isolated by positive magnetic selection. Study results and caveats: Suggested: most of the CMV-linked TCR signature lies in CD4+ memory cells. CMV serostatus prediction reached median AUC roughly 0.95, or 0.91 with US-trained model.

This TCR was sampled from an adult in good health and CMV-seronegative. Input material: memory CD4+ T cells from blood. The chain recombines TRBV6-4 with TRBJ1-1, with 7 bases lining up with TRBD1. CDR3 DNA sequence: TGTGCCAGCAGTCCTAAAGACCGGGACAGAAAAAGGAACACTGAAGCTTTCTTT. This gives the protein CASSPKDRDRKRNTEAFF.